This paragraph reports one T cell receptor beta chain. The antigen remains unidentified. This sample is part of a study of memory CD4+ T cells and cytomegalovirus serostatus. Looking at the study overall: Of the healthy Belgian adults, 8 to 10 were CMV seropositive and about 24 seronegative.

Study-wide results and limits: CD4+ memory repertoires contained about 40% of the roughly 150 reported CMV TCRbeta sequences. The CMV-associated TCR signature appears largely within the CD4+ memory repertoire.

Single viable CD3+CD4+CD8-CD45RO+ cells were sorted as the memory CD4+ T cells. Original data processing: Out-of-frame sequences were removed, leaving about 2.2 million distinct TCRbeta sequences. The protocol was immunoSEQ multiplex PCR, while the TCRdb copy is restricted to in-frame clones and leaves out a portion. That table gives V, J and clone size, and the DNA gave D and trimming. There are tens of thousands of clones in the sample; around 82% occur only once, and roughly 0.5% lies in the top ten. The CDR3 extends over 15 amino acids. Germline V gene sequence: CDR1 MDHEN, CDR2 SYDVKM. V lost 1 base, J lost 2 bases, and 9 bases lay in between.

Sequencing was carried out using memory CD4+ T cells from blood. This receptor was taken from an adult in good health and CMV-seronegative. Some clones in this sample may be carry-over from other donors' samples. This rearrangement joins TRBV28 to TRBJ1-5; D call uncertain. The DNA for the CDR3 is TGTGCCAGCAGTTTATTGGGGAGGCGCAATCAGCCCCAGCATTTT. Amino acids: CASSLLGRRNQPQHF.